This note documents a single T cell receptor beta chain sequence. What it recognizes is unknown. Blood genomic DNA input for TRB amplification was roughly 250-550 ng. These data belong to a study of T and B cells in COVID-19 patients. About the research overall: At median age 34 years, recovered patients were younger than active-infection patients at approximately 68.

Study-wide results and limits: Patients with COVID-19 reportedly showed strongly skewed T cell receptor beta variable and joining gene usage. Highly clonal in active COVID-19, TRB repertoires exceeded healthy-donor diversity and richness at recovery.

TRB rearrangements were amplified by multiplex PCR with BIOMED2 TRB-A/B primers. TCRdb passed the multiplex PCR reads through MiXCR, listing each CDR3 protein once. The top ten clones hold 14% of a sample with about 11,000 distinct CDR3 sequences, roughly 31% of them seen once. J gave up 2 bases and V 3 bases, and 4 bases lay outside the gene matches. CDR3 length: 14 residues. From germline, CDR1 is MNHEY and CDR2 SMNVEV (reference sequence). The receptor comes from a human donor with active COVID-19. Sequencing was carried out using blood. The chain combines TRBV27 with TRBJ2-7, with 7 bases identical to TRBD1. The CDR3 nucleotides read TGTGCCAGCAGTTTCTCCGGGACAGCCTACGAGCAGTACTTC. It yields the protein CASSFSGTAYEQYF.